Below are 7 T cell receptor beta chains sequenced from a single sample in a study of lymphopenia after photon versus proton radiotherapy. TCRdb's table, derived via immunoSEQ multiplex PCR, lists solely in-frame clones and lacks some. The sample includes tens of thousands of clones, about 86% of them seen just once. Specimen: peripheral blood, collected from a patient treated with proton-based radiotherapy. These receptors came from a woman in her sixties or seventies with cholangiocarcinoma. Some clones in this sample may be carry-over from other donors' samples.

The chain recombines TRBV5-8 with TRBJ1-2; no firm D call. The CDR3 covers 13 residues. Germline V CDR1 and CDR2: SGHTS, YDEGEE. With 4 bases removed from V and 2 bases from J, the gap between germline ends came to 9 bases. The CDR3 DNA reads TGTGCCAGCAGCATTCAGATAAACTATGGCTACACCTTC. It specifies CASSIQINYGYTF.

The chain recombines TRBV30 with TRBJ1-2, with 7 bases lining up with TRBD1. The CDR3 consists of 12 residues. J lost 4 bases, V lost 4 bases, and 3 bases had no gene match. Germline CDR1 GTSNPN, CDR2 SVGIG (reference sequence). The CDR3 protein is CAWTGTVYGYTF. In nucleotides, the CDR3 is TGTGCCTGGACCGGGACAGTCTATGGCTACACCTTC.

The chain links TRBV27 to TRBJ2-7; D might be TRBD1 (5 bases). This CDR3 has 16 amino acids. The V end was cut by 5 bases, the J end by 0 bases, with 17 bases between. Germline CDR1 reads MNHEY; CDR2 reads SMNVEV (reference sequence). CDR3 sequence: CASSPGGARSSYEQYF. CDR3 sequence (DNA): TGTGCCAGCAGTCCAGGTGGGGCGCGAAGCTCCTACGAGCAGTACTTC.

The chain uses TRBV9 and TRBJ1-2; TRBD1 matches 11 bases. Losses at the gene ends were 3 bases for V and 4 bases for J; bases not matched to a gene: 14. There are 18 residues in the CDR3. From germline, CDR1 is SGDLS and CDR2 YYNGEE. The CDR3 bases are TGTGCCAGCAGCGCCCGCGCCTCGGAAGGGACAGGGGGCTATGGCTACACCTTC. It is translated as CASSARASEGTGGYGYTF.

This clone turned up a few times. The rearrangement uses TRBV27 and TRBJ2-3, with a weak D call TRBD2 (5 bases). The V gene lost 5 bases and the J gene lost 0 bases, with 15 bases spanning the gap. This CDR3 comprises 16 residues. The germline CDR1 and CDR2 sequences are MNHEY and SMNVEV (reference sequence). The CDR3 here is CASSLRDPPSTDTQYF. The CDR3 coding sequence is TGTGCCAGCAGTCTACGGGATCCCCCTAGCACAGATACGCAGTATTTT.

The chain links TRBV27 to TRBJ1-2; D is undetermined. The CDR3 is made up of 15 amino acids. V was trimmed by 6 bases and J by 8 bases, leaving 22 bases between them. Germline CDR1 MNHEY, CDR2 SMNVEV (reference sequence). The CDR3 loop is CASSSAGSEAGGYTF. The CDR3 nucleotides are TGTGCCAGCAGCTCTGCGGGTAGCGAAGCGGGCGGCTACACCTTC.

V gene TRBV19 combines with J gene TRBJ1-4, with D maybe TRBD1 (5 bases). This CDR3 is 18 amino acids long. Per germline, CDR1 LNHDA and CDR2 SQIVND (reference sequence). V dropped 7 bases and J dropped 5 bases, with 26 bases sitting between them. The CDR3 region is CASIGREVTTVSNEKLFF. DNA of the CDR3: TGTGCCAGTATTGGGAGGGAAGTAACGACAGTTTCCAATGAAAAACTGTTTTTT.